One sample yielded the 31 T cell receptor beta chains listed below, sequenced in a study of T-cell reconstitution after alpha-beta-depleted transplantation in children (dated by TCRdb to about 2016). Results the study describes overall, beyond this receptor: Over subsequent months, a decline in hyperexpanded clone frequencies was noted, and after one year, T-cell counts and TCRbeta diversity were mostly ascribed to newly produced T cells.

Library generation was performed with PCR. TCRdb lists the instrument as Illumina HiSeq 2500. TCR library preparation used molecular barcoding, with unique molecular identifiers applied to normalize quantification of the TCRbeta repertoire. The public reads were quality trimmed at Q25 with fastp and then assembled into clones with MiXCR by TCRdb, keeping productive beta chains. Records with the same CDR3 protein are collapsed into one entry carrying the most frequent genes and DNA. Across this sample there are approximately 300,000 distinct CDR3 sequences, with about 7.3% seen only once. The top ten clonotypes cover 9.1% of the sample. Which antigens these TCRs recognize remains unknown. This specimen's treatment or condition label, per the study, means: allogeneic hematopoietic cell transplantation with graft depleted of TCRalphabeta T cells and CD19 B cells. The specimen was peripheral blood, collected 360 days after TCRalphabeta/CD19-depleted stem cell transplant. The receptors stem from a female patient aged 2 to 10 who had a stem cell transplant for Fanconi anemia, so the T cells may come from the graft donor.

This clonotype came up many times. The V gene is TRBV5-1, the J gene TRBJ2-1; 7 bases align to TRBD2. Germline loops: CDR1 SGHRS, CDR2 YFSETQ. V shed 4 bases and J 5 bases; nucleotides not matched to a gene: 9. The CDR3 consists of 15 residues. The chain's CDR3 is CASSPREGVNNEQFF. For the CDR3, the DNA is TGCGCCAGCAGCCCGAGGGAGGGCGTCAACAATGAGCAGTTCTTC.

This clonotype was seen repeatedly, ten times or more. This chain connects TRBV10-3 to TRBJ1-1, with 7 bases aligning to TRBD1. The trim removed 1 base at V and 4 bases at J, leaving 9 bases unmatched. CDR1 is ENHRY, CDR2 SYGVKD, per germline. This CDR3 has 16 residues. The CDR3 loop reads CAISELGTARGTEAFF. CDR3 DNA: TGTGCCATCAGTGAGTTGGGGACAGCCCGGGGCACTGAAGCTTTCTTT.

This clonotype was counted only a few times. CDR3 DNA sequence: TGTGCCAGCAGCCAAGGACTAGCGGGGTTTTCAGATACGCAGTATTTT. Protein sequence: CASSQGLAGFSDTQYF. V is TRBV4-2 and J is TRBJ2-3; 11 nucleotides line up with TRBD2. Unmatched junction bases numbered 4, after V lost 1 base and J lost 4 bases. Germline V gives CDR1 LGHNA, CDR2 YNFKEQ. CDR3 length: 16 amino acids.

This clonotype showed up many times. V and J are TRBV24-1 and TRBJ2-1; D uncertain. The CDR3 is made up of 13 amino acids. Germline CDR1 KGHDR, CDR2 SFDVKD. V was shortened by 3 bases and J by 9 bases, with 11 bases between the two germline ends. The CDR3 spells CATSDARTVEQFF. CDR3 in DNA: TGTGCCACCAGTGATGCGCGGACGGTTGAGCAGTTCTTC.

The chain is built from TRBV7-8 and TRBJ1-4; D might be TRBD1 (5 bases). V shed 2 bases and J shed 7 bases, with 14 bases lying between them. Per germline, CDR1 SGHVS and CDR2 FQNEAQ. The CDR3 runs 15 residues. The CDR3 spells CASSLLGQGGEKLFF. The CDR3 DNA is TGTGCCAGCAGCTTATTAGGGCAGGGAGGTGAAAAACTGTTTTTT.

This clonotype was picked up a small number of times. The gene calls are TRBV7-8 and TRBJ2-7, with a tentative D call TRBD2 (6 bases). This CDR3 is built from 15 residues. Germline values: CDR1 SGHVS, CDR2 FQNEAQ. V shed 3 bases and J shed 2 bases, with 14 bases lying between them. CDR3 residues: CASSFGGSGAYEQYF. CDR3 nucleotide sequence: TGTGCCAGCAGCTTCGGGGGTAGCGGAGCCTACGAGCAGTACTTC.

The rearrangement uses TRBV28 and TRBJ1-2, with 10 bases fitting TRBD1. The V segment lost 4 bases and the J segment 4 bases; nucleotides outside the gene matches: 12. Germline V gene lookup returns CDR1 MDHEN and CDR2 SYDVKM. CDR3 length equals 17 residues. The CDR3 DNA sequence: TGTGCCAGCAGTTCAGGACAGGGGGGGGTTTCGGGCTATGGCTACACCTTC. This sequence encodes CASSSGQGGVSGYGYTF.

This clonotype has more than one count but fewer than ten. This chain connects TRBV11-2 to TRBJ2-5; D uncertain. The CDR3 consists of 12 residues. CDR1 is SGHAT and CDR2 is FQNNGV in the germline V gene. The germline V and J ends were trimmed by 5 bases and 5 bases, with 9 bases remaining between them. CDR3 in DNA: TGTGCCAGCAGCGAGTCCCGGGAGACCCAGTACTTC. Translating it yields CASSESRETQYF.

This clonotype was counted between two and nine times. V is TRBV28 and J is TRBJ1-5; D is possibly TRBD1 (6 bases). The germline V and J ends were trimmed by 4 bases and 3 bases, with 7 bases remaining between them. The germline V gene has CDR1 MDHEN and CDR2 SYDVKM. CDR3 length: 13 amino acids. In nucleotides, the CDR3 is TGTGCCAGCAGTTACAGGGTCAATCAGCCCCAGCATTTT. This codes for CASSYRVNQPQHF.

The chain is built from TRBV12-3 or TRBV12-4 and TRBJ1-5, with 8 bases lining up with TRBD1. The CDR3 is 14 amino acids. Trimming removed 5 bases from V and 7 bases from J; junction bases left unmatched: 7. CDR3 bases: TGTGCCAGCAGTGAACTACAGGGGGGGCAGCCCCAGCATTTT. Translated: CASSELQGGQPQHF.

This clonotype was recorded at least ten times. This chain uses TRBV5-4 with TRBJ1-1, with D unresolved. The germline V and J ends were trimmed by 0 bases and 1 base, with 10 bases remaining between them. This CDR3 contains 15 residues. Germline lookup yields CDR1 SGHNT and CDR2 YYREEE (reference sequence). The CDR3 bases are TGTGCCAGCAGCTTGGGACCCACTAGGAACACTGAAGCTTTCTTT. Protein sequence: CASSLGPTRNTEAFF.

This clonotype was observed at least ten times. The chain combines TRBV5-1 with TRBJ2-5, with TRBD2 matching 8 bases. CDR1 is SGHRS, CDR2 YFSETQ, per germline. The CDR3 covers 15 residues. The J segment lost 4 bases and the V segment lost 5 bases, leaving 10 bases of the junction unmatched. The CDR3 DNA reads TGCGCCAGCAGAAAGGTAGCGGGGACAACAGAGACCCAGTACTTC. Translating it yields CASRKVAGTTETQYF. The whole variable domain, remainder taken from reference TRBV5-1 and TRBJ2-5, is KAGVTQTPRYLIKTRGQQVTLSCSPISGHRSVSWYQQTPGQGLQFLFEYFSETQRNKGNFPGRFSGRQFSNSRSEMNVSTLELGDSALYLCASRKVAGTTETQYFGPGTRLLVL.

The rearrangement joins TRBV12-3 or TRBV12-4 to TRBJ1-4, with D possibly matching TRBD1 (5 bases). V was shortened by 11 bases and J by 4 bases, with 14 bases between the two germline ends. CDR3 length: 13 residues. The CDR3 DNA reads as TGTGCCTGCGGGGCCCTGTTTAATGAAAAACTGTTTTTT. Protein: CACGALFNEKLFF.

This clonotype appeared many times. The chain links TRBV6-5 to TRBJ1-5; no reliable D call. The CDR3 contains 14 residues. Trimming removed 2 bases from V and 6 bases from J, with 11 bases in between. CDR1 is MNHEY and CDR2 is SVGAGI in the germline V gene. Written as DNA, the CDR3 is TGTGCCAGCAGTTACGCGCAGCTGGGTCAGCCCCAGCATTTT. It is translated as CASSYAQLGQPQHF.

The rearrangement links TRBV30 to TRBJ2-7, with 9 nucleotides matching TRBD1. The CDR3 extends over 16 amino acids. Germline V gene sequence: CDR1 GTSNPN, CDR2 SVGIG (reference sequence). Losses at the gene ends were 2 bases for V and 3 bases for J; bases not matched to a gene: 11. The CDR3 DNA reads as TGTGCCTGGAGTAAACCGGGACAGGGATCCCACTACGAGCAGTACTTC. It is translated as CAWSKPGQGSHYEQYF.

At least ten counts were recorded for this clonotype. V is TRBV12-3 or TRBV12-4 and J is TRBJ2-1, with 9 bases matching TRBD2. The V and J ends lost 3 bases and 6 bases, in that order; junction bases with no gene match: 3. This CDR3 spans 14 amino acids. This CDR3 is CASSLTSGFNEQFF. The CDR3 DNA follows: TGTGCCAGCAGTTTGACTAGCGGCTTCAATGAGCAGTTCTTC.

This clonotype came up a few times. The CDR3: CASSLYRGSPETQYF. The CDR3 DNA is TGTGCCAGCAGCTTGTACAGGGGAAGTCCAGAGACCCAGTACTTC. The V gene is TRBV5-5, the J gene TRBJ2-5, with 7 positions matching TRBD1. The V gene end was trimmed by 1 base and the J gene end by 4 bases; junction bases not matched to a gene: 7. Germline lookup yields CDR1 SGHKS and CDR2 YYEKEE (reference sequence). The CDR3 runs to 15 residues. The full variable domain, in which reference TRBV5-5 and TRBJ2-5 provide the parts outside the CDR3, is DAGVTQSPTHLIKTRGQQVTLRCSPISGHKSVSWYQQVLGQGPQFIFQYYEKEERGRGNFPDRFSARQFPNYSSELNVNALLLGDSALYLCASSLYRGSPETQYFGPGTRLLVL.

V and J are TRBV10-1 and TRBJ2-3; TRBD1 matches at 8 bases. This CDR3 has 17 residues. Germline V gene data show CDR1 as WNHNN and CDR2 as SYGVQD (reference sequence). V lost 6 bases, J lost 0 bases, and 11 bases stayed unmatched. This CDR3 reads CASSQLPGQESTDTQYF. Here the CDR3 DNA reads TGCGCCAGCAGCCAATTACCGGGACAGGAGAGCACAGATACGCAGTATTTT.

This clonotype was counted ten times or more. V and J are TRBV5-1 and TRBJ2-7; no reliable D call. Germline assignment: CDR1 SGHRS and CDR2 YFSETQ. This CDR3 has 13 residues. Between the trimmed V and J ends, which lost 1 base and 0 bases, there was a span of 5 bases. The CDR3 protein is CASSLWGSYEQYF. DNA of the CDR3: TGCGCCAGCAGCTTGTGGGGCTCCTACGAGCAGTACTTC. The full variable domain, in which reference TRBV5-1 and TRBJ2-7 provide the parts outside the CDR3, is KAGVTQTPRYLIKTRGQQVTLSCSPISGHRSVSWYQQTPGQGLQFLFEYFSETQRNKGNFPGRFSGRQFSNSRSEMNVSTLELGDSALYLCASSLWGSYEQYFGPGTRLTVT.

V is TRBV19 and J is TRBJ1-5; 7 nucleotides align to TRBD1. V dropped 5 bases and J dropped 0; count of bases not matched to a gene: 4. This CDR3 is 15 amino acids long. Looked up from germline, CDR1 is LNHDA and CDR2 is SQIVND (reference sequence). The CDR3 nucleotides are TGTGCCAGTAGTGGGACAGATCTTAGCAATCAGCCCCAGCATTTT. Translating gives CASSGTDLSNQPQHF.

This clonotype was seen at least ten times. The gene calls are TRBV12-3 or TRBV12-4 and TRBJ2-2; 10 nucleotides line up with TRBD1. V shed 6 bases and J 3 bases; nucleotides not matched to a gene: 4. The CDR3 is 15 residues long. The CDR3 DNA reads as TGTGCCAGCAGGCGGACAGGGGGAGACACCGGGGAGCTGTTTTTT. Its translation is CASRRTGGDTGELFF.

V and J are TRBV10-3 and TRBJ1-2, with 7 bases aligning to TRBD1. Per the germline V gene, CDR1 is ENHRY and CDR2 is SYGVKD. The CDR3 contains 14 residues. V shed 3 bases, J shed 2 bases, and the junction held 3 bases outside the gene matches. CDR3 DNA sequence: TGTGCCATCAGTGACCAGGGACAGAACTATGGCTACACCTTC. It is translated as CAISDQGQNYGYTF.

This clonotype was detected a few times. This chain links TRBV5-5 with TRBJ2-1, with D unclear. This CDR3 region has 14 residues. V was trimmed by 4 bases and J by 0 bases, leaving 8 bases between them. Germline loops: CDR1 SGHKS, CDR2 YYEKEE (reference sequence). The CDR3 protein is CASSAPSSYNEQFF. The CDR3 coding sequence is TGTGCCAGCAGCGCGCCGAGCTCCTACAATGAGCAGTTCTTC.

This clonotype has more than one count but fewer than ten. The chain has TRBV5-6 and TRBJ1-2; TRBD1 is a possible D gene (6 bases). The CDR3 is made up of 15 amino acids. Trimming shortened V by 3 bases and J by 1 base, and 13 bases separated the two germline ends. Per the germline V gene, CDR1 is SGHDT and CDR2 is YYEEEE. The CDR3 here is CASSSDRELNYGYTF. The CDR3 DNA is TGTGCCAGCAGCTCGGACAGAGAACTTAACTATGGCTACACCTTC.

This clonotype was picked up a small number of times. The rearrangement joins TRBV7-9 to TRBJ2-5, with unresolved D. This CDR3 comprises 11 residues. CDR1 SEHNR and CDR2 FQNEAQ come from the germline V gene (reference sequence). V was cut by 5 bases and J by 10 bases, with 11 bases left in between. The CDR3 sequence: CASSQSSGQYF. The DNA of the CDR3 is TGTGCCAGCAGCCAGTCCAGTGGCCAGTACTTC.

This clonotype appeared many times. The chain recombines TRBV20-1 with TRBJ2-2; D unresolved. Germline CDR1 and CDR2: DFQATT and SNEGSKA (reference sequence). V was trimmed by 0 bases and J by 1 base, leaving 12 bases between them. The CDR3 length is 16 residues. The DNA for the CDR3 is TGCAGTGCTAGAGATGAGTTGACCAAGAACACCGGGGAGCTGTTTTTT. The encoded protein is CSARDELTKNTGELFF.

This clonotype was observed a handful of times. The J gene is TRBJ2-3, the V gene TRBV24-1; the D gene is possibly TRBD1 (6 bases). V was pared by 9 bases and J by 2 bases, with 14 bases between. This CDR3 has 14 residues. Germline lookup yields CDR1 KGHDR and CDR2 SFDVKD. The CDR3 DNA is TGTGCCACCGATGCGACAGGAAACACAGATACGCAGTATTTT. It is translated as CATDATGNTDTQYF.

This clonotype was detected many times. The gene calls are TRBV12-3 or TRBV12-4 and TRBJ2-1; D may be TRBD2 (5 bases). Trimming took off 0 bases at V and 5 bases at J, with 14 bases between the two ends. This CDR3 is 16 amino acids long. This CDR3 reads CASSLALVDSDNEQFF. In nucleotides, the CDR3 is TGTGCCAGCAGTTTAGCGCTGGTGGATAGCGACAATGAGCAGTTCTTC.

Many counts were recorded for this clonotype. The chain recombines TRBV5-5 with TRBJ2-3; the D gene is possibly TRBD1 (5 bases). The CDR3 extends over 15 amino acids. Germline V CDR1 and CDR2: SGHKS, YYEKEE (reference sequence). Trimming took off 4 bases at V and 0 bases at J, with 12 bases between the two ends. CDR3 amino acids: CASSERQFSTDTQYF. The CDR3, as DNA: TGTGCCAGCAGCGAAAGACAGTTTAGCACAGATACGCAGTATTTT.

The chain employs TRBV12-3 or TRBV12-4 and TRBJ1-3; D unresolved. The germline V and J ends were trimmed by 6 bases and 6 bases, with 6 bases remaining between them. The CDR3 runs 11 residues. The CDR3 coding sequence is TGTGCCAGCAGCCTTGCAAACACCATATATTTT. Residues: CASSLANTIYF.

The J gene is TRBJ1-5, the V gene TRBV4-2; D might be TRBD1 (6 bases). Germline CDR1 reads LGHNA; CDR2 reads YNFKEQ. Trimming left V 1 base short and J 5 bases short, with 18 bases between. This CDR3 is built from 17 residues. CDR3 loop: CASSQAAWTDSYQPQHF. The CDR3 coding sequence is TGTGCCAGCAGCCAAGCCGCCTGGACGGACAGTTATCAGCCCCAGCATTTT.